The source of this T cell receptor (beta chain) is a study of control samples from healthy donors and cancer patients. Produced via immunoSEQ multiplex PCR; TCRdb's table is partial and in-frame only. The data show roughly 120,000 clones, about 92% seen once. Trimming shortened V by 6 bases and J by 9 bases, and 12 bases separated the two germline ends. This CDR3 has 11 amino acids. Germline-derived CDR1 and CDR2 are LNHDA and SQIVND (reference sequence). Sequencing was performed on PBMCs. The chain combines TRBV19 with TRBJ2-7; D is undetermined. The sequence was collected from a man aged 50-59 years with head and neck cancer. CDR3 in DNA: TGTGCCAGTAGCAACAGCCGAGGGCAGTACTTC. Protein product: CASSNSRGQYF.